The 27 T cell receptor beta chains presented below share a single source sample, sequenced in a study of blood T cells in healthy people across ages. Through a sample-barcoded 5' primer and a J-beta primer mix, a second PCR was run for roughly 6 to 11 cycles. TCRdb re-called the 5' RACE reads through MiXCR, storing one row per CDR3 protein. The repertoire holds about 1,500,000 distinct CDR3 sequences, with approximately 40% as singletons. Sequenced input: blood. The receptor source for this set is a woman between 18 and 30 years old in good health.

This clonotype has a handful of counts. This chain uses TRBV7-9 with TRBJ2-3; D may be TRBD2 (5 bases). The germline V gene has CDR1 SEHNR and CDR2 FQNEAQ (reference sequence). The CDR3 is 15 residues long. Trimming removed 3 bases from V and 4 bases from J, with 14 bases in between. Written as DNA, the CDR3 is TGTGCCAGCAGCTTTTCCGGGAAGAGGGCAGATACGCAGTATTTT. It codes for CASSFSGKRADTQYF.

The rearrangement joins TRBV29-1 to TRBJ1-1, with a possible D match to TRBD1 (6 bases). Germline V lookup: CDR1 SQVTM, CDR2 ANQGSEA. The CDR3 is 14 residues long. Trimming stripped 6 bases from V and 0 bases from J, with 14 bases between. CDR3 sequence: CSVDGQFMNTEAFF. CDR3 nucleotides: TGCAGCGTCGACGGACAGTTCATGAACACTGAAGCTTTCTTT.

This clonotype was counted between two and nine times. The chain employs TRBV10-3 and TRBJ2-3; D possibly corresponds to TRBD2 (5 bases). Germline loops: CDR1 ENHRY, CDR2 SYGVKD. There are 13 residues in the CDR3. Trimming took off 10 bases at V and 4 bases at J, with 15 bases between the two ends. The chain's CDR3 is CASGPNGADTQYF. The CDR3 DNA follows: TGTGCCAGCGGGCCCAACGGGGCAGATACGCAGTATTTT.

This rearrangement joins TRBV5-1 to TRBJ2-7; 16 bases line up with TRBD2. V was clipped by 4 bases and J by 6 bases; unmatched bases: 7. Germline CDR1 is SGHRS and CDR2 is YFSETQ. This CDR3 comprises 16 residues. CDR3 amino acids: CASSTGTSGRGVEQYF. The CDR3 DNA is TGCGCCAGCAGCACCGGGACTAGCGGGAGGGGCGTCGAGCAGTACTTC. The whole variable domain, filled in from reference TRBV5-1 and TRBJ2-7, reads KAGVTQTPRYLIKTRGQQVTLSCSPISGHRSVSWYQQTPGQGLQFLFEYFSETQRNKGNFPGRFSGRQFSNSRSEMNVSTLELGDSALYLCASSTGTSGRGVEQYFGPGTRLTVT.

Concerning this clonotype: A much larger clone lies a single base off, so this may be a read error. The V and J genes are TRBV6-6 and TRBJ2-3, with 9 bases that match TRBD1. CDR3 size: 17 residues. The germline CDR1 and CDR2 sequences are MNHNY and SVGAGI (reference sequence). With 4 bases clipped from V and 4 bases from J, the junction kept 12 bases outside the gene matches. CDR3 amino acids: CASSSTGTGIGADTQYF. The CDR3 DNA reads as TGTGCCAGCAGTTCAACCGGGACAGGGATAGGCGCAGATACGCAGTATTTT.

As regards this clonotype: A much larger clone lies one base from this, so it may be a read error. The genes are TRBV4-1 and TRBJ2-3; 9 bases line up with TRBD2. Looked up from germline, CDR1 is MGHRA and CDR2 is YSYEKL. This CDR3 has 16 residues. This CDR3 is CARSQDLAGSVDTQYF. The CDR3 nucleotides read TGCGCCAGAAGCCAGGACCTAGCGGGGTCCGTGGATACGCAGTATTTT.

V usage is TRBV5-1 and J usage is TRBJ2-7; possible D gene TRBD1, 6 bases. The tail of the sequence fits TRBJ2-5 better, so the J call may be wrong. This CDR3 contains 13 residues. Germline V gene lookup returns CDR1 SGHRS and CDR2 YFSETQ. The CDR3 is CASSTQGQETQYF. The CDR3 DNA reads TGCGCCAGCAGTACTCAGGGGCAGGAGACCCAGTACTTC.

CDR3 nucleotides: TGCAGTGCTAGGGGACAGACAGGCAATCAGCCCCAGCATTTT. Its translation: CSARGQTGNQPQHF. The genes are TRBV20-1 and TRBJ1-5, with 7 bases lining up with TRBD1. The CDR3 spans 14 residues. With 3 bases clipped from V and 2 bases from J, the junction kept 4 bases outside the gene matches. From germline, CDR1 is DFQATT and CDR2 SNEGSKA (reference sequence).

The table lists this clonotype with a few counts. V usage is TRBV7-9 and J usage is TRBJ2-1, with TRBD2 matching 14 bases. CDR1 is SEHNR and CDR2 is FQNEAQ in the germline V gene (reference sequence). This CDR3 region has 17 residues. Germline trimming cut 4 bases from V and 6 bases from J; bases unmatched to any gene: 8. The CDR3 loop is CASSSKSGTSGSNEQFF. The CDR3, as DNA: TGTGCCAGCAGCTCAAAGTCCGGGACTAGCGGGAGCAATGAGCAGTTCTTC.

This clonotype was counted between two and nine times. This sequence joins TRBV3-1 and TRBJ2-5; TRBD1 or TRBD2 may be the D gene (5 bases each). V was pared by 1 base and J by 5 bases, with 8 bases between. Germline V gene data show CDR1 as LGHDT and CDR2 as YNNKEL (reference sequence). This CDR3 has 13 amino acids. In DNA, the CDR3 is TGTGCCAGCAGCCAAGTTGGGACGGAGACCCAGTACTTC. It specifies CASSQVGTETQYF.

This clonotype was counted between two and nine times. The chain has TRBV5-4 and TRBJ2-4; 10 bases agree with TRBD2. The V gene end was trimmed by 0 bases and the J gene end by 7 bases; junction bases not matched to a gene: 4. Germline assignment: CDR1 SGHNT and CDR2 YYREEE (reference sequence). The CDR3 loop spans 15 amino acids. The CDR3 DNA reads as TGTGCCAGCAGCTTGGTGGGGACTAGCGATAACATTCAGTACTTC. Translation gives CASSLVGTSDNIQYF.

About this clonotype itself: At one boundary the junction diverges from the germline segment, which might be a read error. This chain connects TRBV25-1 to TRBJ2-3; the D gene is possibly TRBD2 (5 bases). CDR1 MGHDK and CDR2 SYGVNS come from the germline V gene. This CDR3 is built from 12 residues. The CDR3: CANSEGGDTQYF. The CDR3 DNA reads as TGTGCCAACAGTGAAGGAGGAGATACGCAGTATTTT.

This clonotype was seen a few times. The chain employs TRBV10-3 and TRBJ1-5, with TRBD1 matching 11 bases. V was clipped by 2 bases and J by 4 bases; unmatched bases: 13. This CDR3 has 19 amino acids. The germline V gene encodes CDR1 ENHRY and CDR2 SYGVKD. CDR3 nucleotide sequence: TGTGCCATCAGTGAGCGCTCAGGACAGGGGGCAGGTAAGAATCAGCCCCAGCATTTT. Its protein product is CAISERSGQGAGKNQPQHF.

The V call is TRBV2, the J call TRBJ2-7, with TRBD1 matching 12 bases. Germline values: CDR1 SNHLY, CDR2 FYNNEI. The CDR3 spans 15 residues. The V and J ends lost 6 bases and 7 bases, in that order; junction bases with no gene match: 10. The CDR3 DNA is TGTGCCAGCAGCCTCCGGGACAGGGGGCCCGGAGAGCAGTACTTC. This sequence encodes CASSLRDRGPGEQYF.

J is TRBJ2-4 and V is TRBV20-1; D not certain. TRBJ2-7 explains the end of the DNA better; the J call may be wrong. The V gene's germline CDR1 is DFQATT and CDR2 SNEGSKA (reference sequence). CDR3 length: 12 residues. The CDR3 protein is CSAMPPTYEQYF. CDR3 nucleotides: TGCAGTGCTATGCCCCCTACCTACGAGCAGTACTTC.

The gene calls are TRBV14 and TRBJ1-2; 7 nucleotides match TRBD1. Germline loops: CDR1 SGHDN, CDR2 FVKESK. The junction had 13 bases not matched to a gene; V was cut back by 1 base and J by 8 bases. The CDR3 loop spans 16 amino acids. CDR3 residues: CASSQGRGTSVWGYTF. The CDR3 nucleotides are TGTGCCAGCAGCCAAGGCAGGGGGACAAGTGTTTGGGGCTACACCTTC. Using reference TRBV14 and TRBJ1-2 for the parts outside the CDR3, the full variable domain is EAGVTQFPSHSVIEKGQTVTLRCDPISGHDNLYWYRRVMGKEIKFLLHFVKESKQDESGMPNNRFLAERTGGTYSTLKVQPAELEDSGVYFCASSQGRGTSVWGYTFGSGTRLTVV.

This sequence joins TRBV4-3 and TRBJ2-1; D uncertain. The better agreement between TRBJ2-7 and the DNA end casts doubt on the J call. Germline-derived CDR1 and CDR2 are LGHNA and YSLEER. This CDR3 is built from 17 residues. DNA for the CDR3: TGCGCCAGCAGCCAAGAGCTGGGCTTTAGCTCCTACAATGAGCAGTACTTC. Its translation is CASSQELGFSSYNEQYF.

This clonotype was seen only a few times. The V call is TRBV7-2, the J call TRBJ2-3; TRBD2 agrees at 7 bases. Germline lookup yields CDR1 SGHTA and CDR2 FQGNSA. V was clipped by 4 bases and J by 4 bases; unmatched bases: 5. The CDR3 covers 14 residues. The CDR3, as DNA: TGTGCCAGCAGCTCTAGGGGAGGGCCAGATACGCAGTATTTT. Protein product: CASSSRGGPDTQYF.

This chain links TRBV30 with TRBJ2-7; D is unclear. Germline values: CDR1 GTSNPN, CDR2 SVGIG (reference sequence). The length of the CDR3 is 14 residues. The germline V and J ends were trimmed by 2 bases and 2 bases, with 13 bases remaining between them. This chain's CDR3 is CAWSKRRETYEQYF. CDR3 sequence (DNA): TGTGCCTGGAGTAAACGAAGGGAAACCTACGAGCAGTACTTC.

The chain links TRBV6-5 to TRBJ2-1; 15 bases fit TRBD2. This CDR3 contains 17 residues. Germline trimming cut 3 bases from V and 9 bases from J; bases unmatched to any gene: 9. Germline V gives CDR1 MNHEY, CDR2 SVGAGI. CDR3 DNA: TGTGCCAGCAGTTATGGGACTAGCGGGGGGCCTGAAGGTGAGCAGTTCTTC. It codes for CASSYGTSGGPEGEQFF.

The chain couples TRBV5-1 to TRBJ1-5; TRBD1 matches at 10 bases. Germline values: CDR1 SGHRS, CDR2 YFSETQ. V lost 0 bases and J lost 9; bases outside the gene matches: 6. The CDR3 contains 15 residues. The CDR3 coding sequence is TGCGCCAGCAGCTTGGCCGGGGGACAGGGGCGGCCCCAGCATTTT. This translates into CASSLAGGQGRPQHF.

This chain uses TRBV27 with TRBJ2-1; 14 bases map to TRBD2. CDR1 is MNHEY and CDR2 is SMNVEV in the germline V gene (reference sequence). The CDR3 extends over 16 amino acids. V was clipped by 5 bases and J by 4 bases; unmatched bases: 4. CDR3 in amino acids: CASSIRLAGGYNEQFF. In DNA form, the CDR3 reads TGTGCCAGCAGTATCCGACTAGCGGGGGGGTACAATGAGCAGTTCTTC.

The chain joins TRBV7-9 to TRBJ2-5; 8 bases line up with TRBD2. The CDR3 is 16 residues long. V shed 1 base, J shed 2 bases, and the junction held 6 bases outside the gene matches. CDR1 SEHNR and CDR2 FQNEAQ come from the germline V gene (reference sequence). The CDR3 protein is CASSLVRGAVQETQYF. For the CDR3, the DNA is TGTGCCAGCAGCTTAGTGCGGGGGGCCGTTCAAGAGACCCAGTACTTC. The complete variable domain, with remaining parts taken from reference TRBV7-9 and TRBJ2-5, reads DTGVSQNPRHKITKRGQNVTFRCDPISEHNRLYWYRQTLGQGPEFLTYFQNEAQLEKSRLLSDRFSAERPKGSFSTLEIQRTEQGDSAMYLCASSLVRGAVQETQYFGPGTRLLVL.

The rearrangement uses TRBV27 and TRBJ2-7; unclear D gene. The CDR3 has 14 amino acids. Germline lookup yields CDR1 MNHEY and CDR2 SMNVEV (reference sequence). The V end was cut by 6 bases, the J end by 0 bases, with 12 bases between. Here the CDR3 DNA reads TGTGCCAGCAGCCCCCAGGTGGGCTCCTACGAGCAGTACTTC. Translated: CASSPQVGSYEQYF.

V and J are TRBV7-9 and TRBJ2-1; D is perhaps TRBD1 (6 bases). The V end was cut by 3 bases, the J end by 9 bases, with 18 bases between. This CDR3 is built from 15 residues. The germline CDR1 and CDR2 sequences are SEHNR and FQNEAQ (reference sequence). The CDR3 loop is CASSFQGTLQGEQFF. The CDR3 DNA reads TGTGCCAGCAGCTTTCAGGGAACTCTACAGGGTGAGCAGTTCTTC. Together with reference TRBV7-9 and TRBJ2-1, the CDR3 gives the full variable domain: DTGVSQNPRHKITKRGQNVTFRCDPISEHNRLYWYRQTLGQGPEFLTYFQNEAQLEKSRLLSDRFSAERPKGSFSTLEIQRTEQGDSAMYLCASSFQGTLQGEQFFGPGTRLTVL.

This chain links TRBV20-1 with TRBJ2-1; TRBD2 might be the D (5 bases). CDR3 length equals 14 residues. With 8 bases removed from V and 7 bases from J, the gap between germline ends came to 21 bases. Per the germline V gene, CDR1 is DFQATT and CDR2 is SNEGSKA (reference sequence). The CDR3 spells CSLRPTSSINEQFF. The CDR3 coding sequence is TGCAGTCTAAGGCCAACTAGTAGTATAAATGAGCAGTTCTTC.

As to this clonotype: A much more abundant neighbour one base away suggests this may be a read error. V usage is TRBV20-1 and J usage is TRBJ2-1; no firm D call. The germline V gene has CDR1 DFQATT and CDR2 SNEGSKA (reference sequence). The CDR3 sequence is 16 residues long. V lost 5 bases and J lost 8, with 25 bases in between. The DNA of the CDR3 is TGCAGTGCTCTTCATAAAGGACGGATGCAGTACTATGAGCAGTTCTTC. This codes for CSALHKGRMQYYEQFF.